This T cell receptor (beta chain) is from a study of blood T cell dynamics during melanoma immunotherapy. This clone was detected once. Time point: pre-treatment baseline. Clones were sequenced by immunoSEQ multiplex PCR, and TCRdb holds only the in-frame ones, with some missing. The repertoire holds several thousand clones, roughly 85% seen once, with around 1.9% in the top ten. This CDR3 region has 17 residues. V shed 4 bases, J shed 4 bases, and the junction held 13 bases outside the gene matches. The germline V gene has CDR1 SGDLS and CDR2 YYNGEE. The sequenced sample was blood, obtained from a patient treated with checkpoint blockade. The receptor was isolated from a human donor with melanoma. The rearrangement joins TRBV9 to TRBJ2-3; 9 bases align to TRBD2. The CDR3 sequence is CASSLFSGGQPADTQYF. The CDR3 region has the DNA TGTGCCAGCAGCCTCTTTAGCGGGGGCCAACCTGCAGATACGCAGTATTTT.